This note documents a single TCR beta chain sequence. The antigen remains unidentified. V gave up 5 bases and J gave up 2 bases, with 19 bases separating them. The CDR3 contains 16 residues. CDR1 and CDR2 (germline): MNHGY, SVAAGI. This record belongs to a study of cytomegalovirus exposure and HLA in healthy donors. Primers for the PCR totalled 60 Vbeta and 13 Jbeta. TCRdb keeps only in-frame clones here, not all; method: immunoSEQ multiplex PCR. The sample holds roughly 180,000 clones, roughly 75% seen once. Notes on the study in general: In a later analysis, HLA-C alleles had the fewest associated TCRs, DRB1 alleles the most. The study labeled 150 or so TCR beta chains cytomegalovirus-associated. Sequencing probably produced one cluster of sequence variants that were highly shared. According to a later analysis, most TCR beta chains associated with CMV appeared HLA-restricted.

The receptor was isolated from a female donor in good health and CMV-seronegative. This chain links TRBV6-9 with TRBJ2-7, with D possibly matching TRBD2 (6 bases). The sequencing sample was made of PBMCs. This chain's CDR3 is CASSPGREPGPYEQYF. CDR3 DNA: TGTGCCAGCAGTCCGGGCCGGGAGCCCGGTCCCTACGAGCAGTACTTC.